This T cell receptor beta chain was captured by sequencing in a study of OX40 agonist ivuxolimab in advanced cancers. Regarding the research as a whole: The costimulatory receptor OX40 (CD134) was targeted by ivuxolimab, a fully human IgG2 agonistic monoclonal antibody. Intravenous ivuxolimab was administered to patients every 2 weeks at six dose levels: 0.01, 0.1, 0.3, 1.5, 3 and 10 mg/kg. Among the approximately 50 dose-escalation patients, 19 had hepatocellular carcinoma, 15 or so melanoma, 9 renal cell carcinoma and 9 head and neck cancer. In the dose-escalation cohort, 82.7% of patients were male, and the mean age was roughly 60 years with a range of roughly 23 to 79. Prior anti-PD-1, anti-PD-L1 or anti-CTLA-4 therapy was permitted, and checkpoint inhibitors had been received by about 36% of dose-escalation patients. Partial responses occurred in three dose-escalation patients: two with cutaneous melanoma and one with hepatocellular carcinoma. Peripheral TCRbeta sequencing was intended to test whether TCR sequence diversity was altered and clonal T-cell expansion was caused by ivuxolimab. The paper reports the monotherapy dose-escalation portion (N of about 47 patients) of the phase I ivuxolimab trial. The study at large found these results: At doses of 0.1 to 3.0 mg/kg, clonal expansion of both CD4+ and CD8+ T cells in blood was seen between baseline and week 6. Low levels of normalized T-cell clonal expansion were also seen in some patients who did not respond. After ivuxolimab, CD8+ T cells had more expanded clones than CD4+ T cells on average. Partial responders in the 0.1-3.0 mg/kg groups had among the lowest normalized peripheral clonal expansion, especially among CD8+ T cells. The antigen specificity of the peripheral T cells that underwent clonal expansion was not determined.

Patients with a history of autoimmune disease or receiving systemic immunosuppression were excluded from the trial. Peripheral blood for TCR sequencing was collected from all dose cohorts at baseline, on cycle 4 day 1, and on cycle 7 day 1. Samples came from an open-label, multicenter, first-in-human phase I dose-escalation trial of ivuxolimab. Adults with locally advanced or metastatic head and neck squamous cell, hepatocellular, melanoma or renal cell carcinoma were enrolled in the trial. Before TCR sequencing, CD4+ and CD8+ T cells were separately sorted from peripheral blood. With respect to this clone: What this receptor recognizes is not known. The record has no base qualities; no much larger clone is one base away.

Including cysteine and phenylalanine, the CDR3 has 11 amino acids. The CDR3 DNA has 33 bases and is translated from base 1. V is reduced by 5 bases and J by 12 bases, leaving a spacing of 13 bases between them. The germline V gene (reference sequence) yields MNHNY for CDR1 and SVGAGI for CDR2. For sequencing of the TCRbeta CDR3 region, genomic DNA was extracted from the sorted cells. The immunoSEQ Assay was used for sequencing of TCRbeta CDR3 regions. Here the immuneACCESS table is served through TCRdb, limited to in-frame sequences with V and J called. Missing clones are a known gap in these copies; in checked studies unresolved V genes cover under half, and the rest lacks a known reason. The sample table shows 90,000 or so clones, and less than 95% are seen once. Roughly 8.7% of the sample lies in the top ten.

The sequence links TRBV6-6 to TRBJ1-1, with the D gene too uncertain to name. The sequence was collected from an adult with an advanced solid tumor such as melanoma, head and neck, liver or kidney cancer. The sequences come from CD4+ or CD8+ T cells sorted from blood, collected in a trial of the OX40 agonist ivuxolimab. Here the CDR3 is given as CASSIAGRSFF. The nucleotide sequence reads as follows: TGTGCCAGCAGTATCGCAGGAAGGTCTTTCTTT.